A selection of T cell receptor beta chains follows, all from one sample in a study of cytomegalovirus exposure and HLA in healthy donors. Some clones are missing from TCRdb's copy, which holds only in-frame ones; the method was immunoSEQ multiplex PCR. The table has about 82,000 clones, around 77% seen once. Source material: PBMCs. These receptors were obtained from a man aged 50 or older in good health and CMV-seronegative. Each CDR3 is given with its conserved first and last residue. D genes are given only for firm matches. Rows give clone size only sometimes, using once, few, many, or a class for an expanded clone.

clone_size: -; d_call: -; v_call: TRBV4-1; j_call: TRBJ2-1; cdr3_nt: TGCGCCAGCAGCCAAATAGATATGGGCCTCGCAAAAGGCAATGAGCAGTTCTTC; cdr3_aa: CASSQIDMGLAKGNEQFF
clone_size: -; d_call: -; v_call: TRBV28; j_call: TRBJ2-1; cdr3_nt: TGTGCCAGCAGTTTACCAGGGCGCTCCCCCTACAATGAGCAGTTCTTC; cdr3_aa: CASSLPGRSPYNEQFF
clone_size: -; d_call: TRBD1; v_call: TRBV7-2; j_call: TRBJ1-5; cdr3_nt: TGTGCCAGCAGCTTAGGGGGGACAGGGTTAGTTCAGCCCCAGCATTTT; cdr3_aa: CASSLGGTGLVQPQHF
clone_size: few; d_call: -; v_call: TRBV7-9; j_call: TRBJ1-5; cdr3_nt: TGTGCCAGCAGCTTATCCCAGACTAATCAGCCCCAGCATTTT; cdr3_aa: CASSLSQTNQPQHF
clone_size: -; d_call: -; v_call: TRBV19; j_call: TRBJ2-7; cdr3_nt: TGTGCCAGTAGTAGGAGTTTAGGTACCTACGAGCAGTACTTC; cdr3_aa: CASSRSLGTYEQYF
clone_size: -; d_call: -; v_call: TRBV19; j_call: TRBJ1-5; cdr3_nt: TGTGCCAGTAGTCCACCAGGACAGAGAAATAGCAATCAGCCCCAGCATTTT; cdr3_aa: CASSPPGQRNSNQPQHF
clone_size: -; d_call: -; v_call: TRBV2; j_call: TRBJ1-2; cdr3_nt: TGTGCCAGCAGTGAGTGGGGAGGGAACTATGGCTACACCTTC; cdr3_aa: CASSEWGGNYGYTF
clone_size: -; d_call: TRBD1; v_call: TRBV19; j_call: TRBJ1-2; cdr3_nt: TGTGCCAGTAATCCAGGGGGCCCCCAAATCTATGGCTACACCTTC; cdr3_aa: CASNPGGPQIYGYTF
clone_size: -; d_call: -; v_call: TRBV4-2; j_call: TRBJ1-2; cdr3_nt: TGTGCCAGCAGCCAAGAGAGCGGGACTAACTATGGCTACACCTTC; cdr3_aa: CASSQESGTNYGYTF
clone_size: -; d_call: TRBD2; v_call: TRBV5-1; j_call: TRBJ2-5; cdr3_nt: TGCGCCAGCAGCTTACCTAGCGGGGCAGGAGAGACCCAGTACTTC; cdr3_aa: CASSLPSGAGETQYF
clone_size: -; d_call: -; v_call: TRBV5-6; j_call: TRBJ1-1; cdr3_nt: TGTGCCAGCAGCTTCGAGACAGCCCTGAACACTGAAGCTTTCTTT; cdr3_aa: CASSFETALNTEAFF
clone_size: -; d_call: -; v_call: TRBV6-5; j_call: TRBJ2-7; cdr3_nt: TGTGCCAGCAGGAGAACGGACAGCGCCTACGAGCAGTACTTC; cdr3_aa: CASRRTDSAYEQYF
clone_size: -; d_call: TRBD1; v_call: TRBV30; j_call: TRBJ1-2; cdr3_nt: TGTGCCTGGAGTGATTCTTGGGACAGGGCTGGCTACACCTTC; cdr3_aa: CAWSDSWDRAGYTF
clone_size: -; d_call: -; v_call: TRBV15; j_call: TRBJ2-3; cdr3_nt: TGTGCCACCAGCAGAGATCCGGGGGGCGTTGATACGCAGTATTTT; cdr3_aa: CATSRDPGGVDTQYF
clone_size: -; d_call: -; v_call: TRBV9; j_call: TRBJ2-3; cdr3_nt: TGTGCCAGCAGCCCAGGACTATCGTCAGATACGCAGTATTTT; cdr3_aa: CASSPGLSSDTQYF
clone_size: -; d_call: -; v_call: TRBV7-8; j_call: TRBJ1-6; cdr3_nt: TGTGCCAGCAGCGCGACTACACCAAGTGTTTCACCCCTCCACTTT; cdr3_aa: CASSATTPSVSPLHF
clone_size: -; d_call: TRBD1; v_call: TRBV19; j_call: TRBJ1-6; cdr3_nt: TGTGCCAGTAGGGGACAGGGATATAATTCACCCCTCCACTTT; cdr3_aa: CASRGQGYNSPLHF
clone_size: -; d_call: TRBD1; v_call: TRBV6-5; j_call: TRBJ1-5; cdr3_nt: TGTGCCACCGCCGACAGGGGAGGCAATCAGCCCCAGCATTTT; cdr3_aa: CATADRGGNQPQHF
clone_size: once; d_call: -; v_call: TRBV7-7; j_call: TRBJ2-3; cdr3_nt: TGTGCTAGCAGCTTAGGGGGGGGGCTCACAGATACGCAGTATTTT; cdr3_aa: CASSLGGGLTDTQYF
clone_size: -; d_call: TRBD1; v_call: TRBV28; j_call: TRBJ1-1; cdr3_nt: TGTGCCAGCAGGGAAATGGGACAGCAAGACACTGAAGCTTTCTTT; cdr3_aa: CASREMGQQDTEAFF
clone_size: -; d_call: -; v_call: TRBV7-3; j_call: TRBJ1-1; cdr3_nt: TGTGCCAGCAGCTCTAACGCGAACACTGAAGCTTTCTTT; cdr3_aa: CASSSNANTEAFF
clone_size: once; d_call: -; v_call: TRBV28; j_call: TRBJ2-1; cdr3_nt: TGTGCCAGCAGTTTCCCGCTGGCGACGGGGAGTTACAATGAGCAGTTCTTC; cdr3_aa: CASSFPLATGSYNEQFF
clone_size: -; d_call: -; v_call: TRBV29-1; j_call: TRBJ2-1; cdr3_nt: TGCAGCGGTTTTTTGAGGTTGTACAATGAGCAGTTCTTC; cdr3_aa: CSGFLRLYNEQFF
clone_size: -; d_call: -; v_call: TRBV7-9; j_call: TRBJ1-1; cdr3_nt: TGTTCCAGCAGCTTAGGTGGGGGGGGTTCCACTGAAGCTTTCTTT; cdr3_aa: CSSSLGGGGSTEAFF
clone_size: -; d_call: -; v_call: TRBV15; j_call: TRBJ1-3; cdr3_nt: TGTGCCACCAGATTGGAGAGCTCTGGAAACACCATATATTTT; cdr3_aa: CATRLESSGNTIYF
clone_size: -; d_call: TRBD1; v_call: TRBV4-1; j_call: TRBJ1-2; cdr3_nt: TGCGCCAGCAGCCCAGGGGGGACGGCCTATGGCTACACCTTC; cdr3_aa: CASSPGGTAYGYTF
clone_size: -; d_call: -; v_call: TRBV1; j_call: TRBJ2-7; cdr3_nt: TGCACCAGCAGCCAAGATCCCCACTACGAGCAGTACTTC; cdr3_aa: CTSSQDPHYEQYF
clone_size: -; d_call: TRBD2; v_call: TRBV2; j_call: TRBJ2-5; cdr3_nt: TGTGCCAGCACCCAGACTAGCGGGGGGGCGGCGACCCAGTACTTC; cdr3_aa: CASTQTSGGAATQYF
clone_size: -; d_call: -; v_call: TRBV13; j_call: TRBJ2-7; cdr3_nt: TGTGCCAGCAGCAACAGGGATCCCTACGAGCAGTACTTC; cdr3_aa: CASSNRDPYEQYF
clone_size: -; d_call: TRBD1; v_call: TRBV27; j_call: TRBJ1-1; cdr3_nt: TGTGCCAGCAGTCCGGGGACAGGGAACACTGAAGCTTTCTTT; cdr3_aa: CASSPGTGNTEAFF
clone_size: once; d_call: -; v_call: TRBV5-6; j_call: TRBJ2-5; cdr3_nt: TGTGCCAGCAGCTCCCATCGGGGGTCCTTGATCCAAGAGACCCAGTACTTC; cdr3_aa: CASSSHRGSLIQETQYF
clone_size: -; d_call: -; v_call: TRBV6-1; j_call: TRBJ2-1; cdr3_nt: TGTGCCAGCAGTGAAGCGGAGGGACGGACCTACAATGAGCAGTTCTTC; cdr3_aa: CASSEAEGRTYNEQFF
clone_size: -; d_call: TRBD2; v_call: TRBV29-1; j_call: TRBJ2-7; cdr3_nt: TGCAGCGTCCGAGCGGGGCCCCGGCGCGAGCAGTACTTC; cdr3_aa: CSVRAGPRREQYF
clone_size: -; d_call: TRBD2; v_call: TRBV2; j_call: TRBJ2-2; cdr3_nt: TGTGCCAGCAGTCAAAGCGGGGGCCTGAACACCGGGGAGCTGTTTTTT; cdr3_aa: CASSQSGGLNTGELFF
clone_size: -; d_call: -; v_call: TRBV5-1; j_call: TRBJ2-3; cdr3_nt: TGCGCCAGCAGCTTACAGGAGTTGCGAGGCACAGATACGCAGTATTTT; cdr3_aa: CASSLQELRGTDTQYF
clone_size: -; d_call: -; v_call: TRBV11-2; j_call: TRBJ2-7; cdr3_nt: TGTGCCAGCAGTTCGCAGGGGTTTAACGAGCAGTACTTC; cdr3_aa: CASSSQGFNEQYF
clone_size: -; d_call: -; v_call: TRBV7-7; j_call: TRBJ2-2; cdr3_nt: TGTGCTAGCAGCTTTACAGGGATCGGAACCGGGGAGCTGTTTTTT; cdr3_aa: CASSFTGIGTGELFF
clone_size: -; d_call: -; v_call: TRBV25-1; j_call: TRBJ1-4; cdr3_nt: TGTGCCAGACCCTCTCCCTACCCTGATGAAAAACTGTTTTTT; cdr3_aa: CARPSPYPDEKLFF
clone_size: -; d_call: TRBD1; v_call: TRBV27; j_call: TRBJ1-1; cdr3_nt: TGTGCCAGCAGTCCCCTGGTGGGCAGGGGGCGAGTGGTCGCTTTCTTT; cdr3_aa: CASSPLVGRGRVVAFF
clone_size: -; d_call: -; v_call: TRBV5-1; j_call: TRBJ1-1; cdr3_nt: TGCGCCAGCAGCGATGGGGGAGGGGGCACTGAAGCTTTCTTT; cdr3_aa: CASSDGGGGTEAFF
clone_size: -; d_call: -; v_call: TRBV2; j_call: TRBJ2-1; cdr3_nt: TGTGCCAGCCTCCGGGACATATCCTACAATGAGCAGTTCTTC; cdr3_aa: CASLRDISYNEQFF
clone_size: -; d_call: TRBD1; v_call: TRBV28; j_call: TRBJ1-2; cdr3_nt: TGTGCCAGCAGTTGGGACAGAGACTATGGCTACACCTTC; cdr3_aa: CASSWDRDYGYTF
clone_size: -; d_call: TRBD2; v_call: TRBV7-9; j_call: TRBJ2-7; cdr3_nt: TGTTCCAGCAGCTCCCAGCGGGGGGTTCGCTACGAGCAGTACTTC; cdr3_aa: CSSSSQRGVRYEQYF
clone_size: -; d_call: -; v_call: TRBV6-5; j_call: TRBJ2-1; cdr3_nt: TGTGCCAGCAGTCGCACTAGCTCGAGCTACAATGAGCAGTTCTTC; cdr3_aa: CASSRTSSSYNEQFF
clone_size: -; d_call: TRBD1; v_call: TRBV6-1; j_call: TRBJ1-1; cdr3_nt: TGTGCCAGCAGAGCCGGGACAGTCATGAACACTGAAGCTTTCTTT; cdr3_aa: CASRAGTVMNTEAFF
clone_size: once; d_call: -; v_call: TRBV21-1; j_call: TRBJ1-1; cdr3_nt: TGTGCCAGCAGCAAAGGTCGGCGGACAGTCACTGAAGCTTTCTTT; cdr3_aa: CASSKGRRTVTEAFF
clone_size: -; d_call: TRBD1; v_call: TRBV5-1; j_call: TRBJ1-6; cdr3_nt: TGCGCCAGCAGCTTGGGGACACGACAGGGGACTAATTCACCCCTCCACTTT; cdr3_aa: CASSLGTRQGTNSPLHF
clone_size: -; d_call: TRBD1; v_call: TRBV18; j_call: TRBJ1-1; cdr3_nt: TGTGCCAGCTCACCCTATGACAGGGGGGGCACTGAAGCTTTCTTT; cdr3_aa: CASSPYDRGGTEAFF
clone_size: -; d_call: -; v_call: TRBV6-4; j_call: TRBJ2-3; cdr3_nt: TGTGCCAGCAGTCCCCGGCACCATACTACAGGTTGGGGCACAGATACGCAGTATTTT; cdr3_aa: CASSPRHHTTGWGTDTQYF
clone_size: -; d_call: TRBD1; v_call: TRBV11-2; j_call: TRBJ1-1; cdr3_nt: TGTGCCAGCAGCCCACAGGGGGGCACTGAAGCTTTCTTT; cdr3_aa: CASSPQGGTEAFF